The entry below gives a single TCR beta chain sequence along with its context. As processed by the authors: Cell counts per sample came from amplifying reference gene primers. Data came from immunoSEQ multiplex PCR; TCRdb stores just in-frame clones and leaves some out. D and trimming were read from the DNA, whereas the V and J calls and clone size are those reported in that table. Of about 210,000 clones listed, approximately 86% are singletons. This specimen belongs to a study of blood T cell repertoires in COVID-19. Study overall: The origin of the acute and convalescent COVID-19 samples was the United States, Italy and Spain.

Input material: peripheral blood. This TCR was sampled from a man younger than 30 with active or convalescent COVID-19.

The CDR3 region has the DNA TGCAGCGCGTACAGGGAAAGAGAGACCCAGTACTTC. Its protein product is CSAYRERETQYF. The chain is built from TRBV29-1 and TRBJ2-5; maybe TRBD1 (6 bases). Germline CDR1 SQVTM, CDR2 ANQGSEA. This CDR3 has 12 residues. V was trimmed by 7 bases and J by 4 bases, leaving 13 bases between them.